There are a few counts of the clone carrying this T cell receptor beta chain. Its specificity is unknown. The data originate from a study of OX40 agonist ivuxolimab in advanced cancers. Study-level background: Subjects had a mean age of about 61 years, with a range of 23 to 79; just over 80% were male. Study outcomes and limitations: On average, a greater number of expanded clones characterised CD8+ T cells relative to CD4+. The study found among the lowest clonal expansion in partial responders at 0.1-3.0 mg/kg.

After removal of 3 bases from V and 4 bases from J, the junction contained 5 bases not matched to a gene. Germline assignment: CDR1 KGHSH and CDR2 LQKENI. This CDR3 comprises 15 residues. Sequenced by immunoSEQ multiplex PCR; TCRdb stores in-frame clones only, minus some. In the table there are about 68,000 clones, roughly 88% of which are singletons. V usage is TRBV18 and J usage is TRBJ2-1; 8 bases match TRBD2. This TCR came from an adult with an advanced solid tumor such as melanoma, head and neck, liver or kidney cancer. This specimen consisted of CD4+ or CD8+ T cells sorted from blood, obtained in a trial of the OX40 agonist ivuxolimab. The CDR3 is CASSPTSGNYNEQFF. CDR3 DNA: TGTGCCAGCTCACCTACTAGCGGCAATTACAATGAGCAGTTCTTC.